These 13 T cell receptor beta chains came from one sample sequenced in a study of blood T cell repertoires in COVID-19. TCRdb's table, derived via immunoSEQ multiplex PCR, lists solely in-frame clones and lacks some. Of 100,000 or so clones listed, more than 75% are singletons. The sequenced sample was peripheral blood. The receptors were gathered from a human donor in a cohort sampled during active COVID-19.

The rearrangement uses TRBV13 and TRBJ1-1, with a weak D call TRBD1 (6 bases). Trimming pared 6 bases from V and 10 bases from J, leaving 12 bases between. This CDR3 has 11 residues. Per germline, CDR1 PRHDT and CDR2 FYEKMQ (reference sequence). The CDR3 DNA reads as TGTGCCAGCAGTTCAGGGGATCTAGCTTTCTTT. Its translation is CASSSGDLAFF.

The chain uses TRBV6-6 and TRBJ1-6; 7 bases align to TRBD1. In germline, CDR1 is MNHNY, CDR2 SVGAGI (reference sequence). Germline trimming cut 0 bases from V and 7 bases from J; bases unmatched to any gene: 3. The CDR3 is 15 amino acids. CDR3 in amino acids: CASSYSTGTNSPLHF. The CDR3 DNA reads TGTGCCAGCAGTTACTCGACAGGGACAAATTCACCCCTCCACTTT.

This clone showed up just once. The CDR3 reads CASSESQGQTEAFF. In DNA, the CDR3 is TGTGCCAGCAGCGAATCTCAGGGGCAAACTGAAGCTTTCTTT. The V gene is TRBV9, the J gene TRBJ1-1, with D possibly matching TRBD1 (6 bases). From germline, CDR1 is SGDLS and CDR2 YYNGEE. The CDR3 length is 14 residues. Trimming left V 3 bases short and J 5 bases short, with 14 bases between.

Only a few counts were recorded for this clone. This sequence joins TRBV28 and TRBJ2-3; 9 positions match TRBD2. V lost 5 bases, J lost 3 bases, and 15 bases stayed unmatched. The CDR3 totals 18 residues. Per germline, CDR1 MDHEN and CDR2 SYDVKM. CDR3 DNA: TGTGCCAGCAGTACCCCCTTCGGGATAGCGGGAGATACAGATACGCAGTATTTT. As protein: CASSTPFGIAGDTDTQYF.

This chain joins TRBV28 and TRBJ1-5; D unresolved. The ends were cut back, 4 bases at V and 4 bases at J, with 17 bases in the middle. In germline, CDR1 is MDHEN, CDR2 SYDVKM. The CDR3 is 16 residues long. This CDR3 is CASSYSSGQANQPQHF. The CDR3 bases are TGTGCCAGCAGTTATTCCTCCGGCCAGGCGAATCAGCCCCAGCATTTT.

The rearrangement links TRBV9 to TRBJ2-3; TRBD2 agrees at 8 bases. The germline CDR1 and CDR2 sequences are SGDLS and YYNGEE. V was clipped by 7 bases and J by 6 bases; unmatched bases: 22. The CDR3 is 18 residues long. The CDR3: CASQRGTGGLGVQDTQYF. The CDR3 DNA reads as TGTGCCAGCCAGCGGGGGACGGGGGGTCTTGGAGTGCAGGATACGCAGTATTTT.

This chain links TRBV10-2 with TRBJ2-2; 9 positions agree with TRBD1. The length of the CDR3 is 15 residues. Germline-derived CDR1 and CDR2 are WSHSY and SAAADI. V lost 6 bases to trimming and J lost 6 bases; unmatched junction nucleotides: 8. The CDR3 loop is CASRYRDREAGELFF. DNA for the CDR3: TGCGCCAGCAGATACAGGGACAGGGAGGCCGGGGAGCTGTTTTTT.

This clone appeared once. The chain recombines TRBV7-9 with TRBJ2-3; 11 nucleotides align to TRBD2. The CDR3 sequence is 15 residues long. Germline CDR1 is SEHNR and CDR2 is FQNEAQ (reference sequence). The ends lost 3 bases at V and 9 bases at J; junction bases unmatched: 8. CDR3 sequence (DNA): TGTGCCAGCAGCTTGACTAGCGGGGACGTGTCCACGCAGTATTTT. It encodes CASSLTSGDVSTQYF.

The V and J genes are TRBV9 and TRBJ1-3; the D is unclear. Germline CDR1 and CDR2: SGDLS and YYNGEE. Trimming stripped 4 bases from V and 1 base from J, with 9 bases between. The CDR3 has 14 amino acids. CDR3 DNA sequence: TGTGCCAGCAGCCCAGATCTGTCTGGAAACACCATATATTTT. The encoded protein is CASSPDLSGNTIYF. The full variable domain, with the rest looked up from reference TRBV9 and TRBJ1-3, is DSGVTQTPKHLITATGQRVTLRCSPRSGDLSVYWYQQSLDQGLQFLIQYYNGEERAKGNILERFSAQQFPDLHSELNLSSLELGDSALYFCASSPDLSGNTIYFGEGSWLTVV.

The chain is built from TRBV2 and TRBJ1-2, with 10 bases that match TRBD1. CDR1 and CDR2 from the germline V gene are SNHLY and FYNNEI. V lost 3 bases, J lost 5 bases, and 3 bases stayed unmatched. The CDR3 has 14 residues. CDR3 DNA: TGTGCCAGCAGTGATAGGACAGGGGGGTATGGCTACACCTTC. Amino acids: CASSDRTGGYGYTF.

The chain is built from TRBV5-4 and TRBJ2-5, with 7 positions matching TRBD2. The ends lost 2 bases at V and 2 bases at J; junction bases unmatched: 3. From germline, CDR1 is SGHNT and CDR2 YYREEE (reference sequence). The CDR3 contains 14 residues. CDR3 region: CASSFGLEQETQYF. CDR3 nucleotide sequence: TGTGCCAGCAGCTTTGGACTAGAACAAGAGACCCAGTACTTC.

V usage is TRBV3-1 (or the pseudogene TRBV3-2) and J usage is TRBJ2-3, with no clear D. CDR3 length: 16 amino acids. Trimming took 2 bases from V and 2 from J, leaving 14 bases between them. Germline V CDR1 and CDR2: LGHDT, YNNKEL (reference sequence). This CDR3 reads CASSQRVAPPTDTQYF. The CDR3 nucleotides read TGTGCCAGCAGCCAAAGAGTCGCTCCTCCCACAGATACGCAGTATTTT.

V and J are TRBV24-1 and TRBJ2-3; the match to TRBD2 covers 8 bases. CDR3 size: 18 residues. Per germline, CDR1 KGHDR and CDR2 SFDVKD. Trimming removed 5 bases from V and 0 bases from J; junction bases left unmatched: 12. CDR3 nucleotide sequence: TGTGCCACCAGTGGAGAAAGTAGCGGGGTCCCTAGCACAGATACGCAGTATTTT. Its translation: CATSGESSGVPSTDTQYF.